This is a list of T cell receptor beta chains from one sample in a study of blood T cell repertoires in COVID-19. Here immunoSEQ multiplex PCR was the method, and the copy in TCRdb shows in-frame clones only, minus some. The data show about 76,000 clones, with around nine tenths seen just once and 18% held by the top ten. Sequenced sample: peripheral blood. The receptors were sampled from a human donor in a cohort sampled during active COVID-19. Each CDR3 is given with its conserved first and last residue. The D gene is left open where the match is weak. Clone sizes are given selectively: once, few, many, or a class where the clone is expanded.

TRBJ1-1 NA TRBV5-1 NA TGCGCCAGCAGCCACGGGCGGGACGTACGCACTGAAGCTTTCTTT CASSHGRDVRTEAFF
TRBJ2-2 once TRBV9 NA TGTGCCAGCAGCGTAGGTGTTGGGCCCCAATATTTT CASSVGVGPQYF
TRBJ2-5 NA TRBV5-4 TRBD1 TGTGCCAGCAGCACCCGACAGGGTCTAGTGGAGACCCAGTACTTC CASSTRQGLVETQYF
TRBJ2-7 NA TRBV5-7 NA TGTGCCAGCAGCCCCCCAGCGGATGACTTCTACGAGCAGTACTTC CASSPPADDFYEQYF
TRBJ2-5 NA TRBV12-3/TRBV12-4 NA TGTGCCAGCAGTCCCGGACATCAAGAGACCCAGTACTTC CASSPGHQETQYF
TRBJ2-3 NA TRBV27 NA TGTGCCAGCAGCTTAGCGGAGTTCAGCACAGATACGCAGTATTTT CASSLAEFSTDTQYF
TRBJ2-1 NA TRBV5-1 TRBD1 TGCGCCAGCAGCTTGGGACAGGGTGTGATCACTGAGCAGTTCTTC CASSLGQGVITEQFF
TRBJ1-2 NA TRBV7-9 NA TGTGCCAGCAGCTTATTTCGACTCCGAGTTAACTATGGCTACACCTTC CASSLFRLRVNYGYTF
TRBJ1-6 few TRBV27 NA TGTGCCAGCAGGATTACCGGGACATCCAATTCACCCCTCCACTTT CASRITGTSNSPLHF
TRBJ2-5 NA TRBV18 NA TGTGCCAGCTCACCCTACCGAGAGACCCAGTACTTC CASSPYRETQYF
TRBJ1-4 NA TRBV5-8 NA TGTGCCAGCAGCTTGGCCAGGGCCCGACCGTTTTTT CASSLARARPFF
TRBJ2-1 NA TRBV24-1 NA TGTGCCACCAGTGATAGAAGCGGTACCTCCTACAATGAGCAGTTCTTC CATSDRSGTSYNEQFF
TRBJ2-6 NA TRBV28 NA TGTGCCAGCAAGTACGGGGAGGTCTCTGGGGCCAACGTCCTGACTTTC CASKYGEVSGANVLTF
TRBJ1-4 NA TRBV28 NA TGTGCCAGTGCGGGGGGATGGGGGCGAAAACTGTTTTTT CASAGGWGRKLFF
TRBJ1-4 NA TRBV5-1 NA TGCGCCAGCAGCTTGGGGGACAATAATGAAAAACTGTTTTTT CASSLGDNNEKLFF
TRBJ2-3 NA TRBV7-2 TRBD2 TGTGCCAGCAGCCCCGCAGCGGGGGTCACAGATACGCAGTATTTT CASSPAAGVTDTQYF
TRBJ2-3 NA TRBV28 TRBD1 TGTGCCAGCAGTGAACCGGGACAGGGATTAGATACGCAGTATTTT CASSEPGQGLDTQYF
TRBJ2-2 NA TRBV2 NA TGTGCCAGCAGTCCAAACCTAGCCGGGGAGCTGTTTTTT CASSPNLAGELFF
TRBJ1-6 once TRBV19 NA TGTGCCAGTAGTGGGGGCGGCAATTCACCCCTCCACTTT CASSGGGNSPLHF
TRBJ1-2 few TRBV7-6 TRBD1 TGTGCCAGCAGCCGGGGACAGGGGCTAGGCTACACCTTC CASSRGQGLGYTF
TRBJ2-7 once TRBV11-2 NA TGTGCCAGCAGCCGAGACAGCCCTCCTTACGAGCAGTACTTC CASSRDSPPYEQYF
TRBJ2-3 NA TRBV6-6 NA TGTGCCAGCAGTTCTCGGGATACGCAGTATTTT CASSSRDTQYF
TRBJ2-5 NA TRBV6-2/TRBV6-3 NA TGTGCCAGCAGTTTCCCGAGGGTAAGAGAGACCCAGTACTTC CASSFPRVRETQYF
TRBJ2-4 NA TRBV23-1 TRBD1 TGCGCCAGCAGTCAATCGCAGGACAGGGCCAAAAACATTCAGTACTTC CASSQSQDRAKNIQYF
TRBJ2-3 NA TRBV5-4 TRBD2 TGTGCCAGCAGCCTAGGACTAGATACAGATACGCAGTATTTT CASSLGLDTDTQYF
TRBJ2-5 NA TRBV11-3 NA TGTGCCAGCAGCTTAGGAGAGGGAGAGACCCAGTACTTC CASSLGEGETQYF
TRBJ1-5 NA TRBV6-5 TRBD1 TGTGCCAGCAGTATGACAGGGGGTGTTCAGCCCCAGCATTTT CASSMTGGVQPQHF
TRBJ2-2 NA TRBV5-1 TRBD1 TGCGCCAGCAGCCCAAATCCCGGGACAGGGGACTTGAACACCGGGGAGCTGTTTTTT CASSPNPGTGDLNTGELFF
TRBJ2-7 NA TRBV6-2/TRBV6-3 TRBD2 TGTGCCAGCAGTTACCCATTGGGACTAGCGAGATCCTACGAGCAGTACTTC CASSYPLGLARSYEQYF
TRBJ2-7 NA TRBV5-4 TRBD1 TGTGCCAGCAGCTTGTATCAGGGGGCCTACGAGCAGTACTTC CASSLYQGAYEQYF
TRBJ2-2 NA TRBV9 NA TGTGCCAGCAGCCCCCGCGCGGATCGGTACACCGGGGAGCTGTTTTTT CASSPRADRYTGELFF
TRBJ1-6 NA TRBV30 TRBD1 TGTGCCTGCTCCCAGTTCGGGACAGAAAATTCACCCCTCCACTTT CACSQFGTENSPLHF
TRBJ1-4 NA TRBV5-6 NA TGTGCCAGCAGCTTGCTATGGGGGCGAGGTGAAAAACTGTTTTTT CASSLLWGRGEKLFF
TRBJ2-1 NA TRBV6-5 TRBD1 TGTGCCAGCAGCCTACAGGGGGCCGGGGGGCCAACCCAGTTCTTC CASSLQGAGGPTQFF
TRBJ2-7 once TRBV10-3 TRBD1 TGTGCCATCATGGGACAGTCGACCTACGAGCAGTACTTC CAIMGQSTYEQYF
TRBJ1-1 NA TRBV18 TRBD1 TGTGCCAGCTCACCCCAGCGGGGACAGGGTTTGGAAGCTTTCTTT CASSPQRGQGLEAFF
TRBJ2-5 NA TRBV19 NA TGTGCCAGTAGTTTCAGGGTGGGGTTTCAAGAGACCCAGTACTTC CASSFRVGFQETQYF
TRBJ1-5 NA TRBV7-9 NA TGTGCGCTACAGGTAGGAAATCAGCCCCAGCATTTT CALQVGNQPQHF
TRBJ2-5 NA TRBV27 NA TGTGCCAGCGGACCTAGCGTTCTCCCTGAGACCCAGTACTTC CASGPSVLPETQYF
TRBJ2-5 once TRBV5-1 NA TGCGCCAGCAGCTTGGCCGGCGGTCAAGAGACCCAGTACTTC CASSLAGGQETQYF
TRBJ1-3 NA TRBV19 NA TGTGCCTCAGTAACTTCGAGGGATTTCTCTGGAAACACCATATATTTT CASVTSRDFSGNTIYF
TRBJ2-3 NA TRBV19 TRBD2 TGTGCCAGTAGTACACACTTGGGACTAGCGGGGACCACAGATACGCAGTATTTT CASSTHLGLAGTTDTQYF
TRBJ2-7 NA TRBV6-5 NA TGTGCCAGCAGTCAGGACCGGAGGGACGAGCAGTACTTC CASSQDRRDEQYF
TRBJ1-6 few TRBV11-1 NA TGTGCCAGCAGCCAAGTAGGGAGAGGCAATTCACCCCTCCACTTT CASSQVGRGNSPLHF
TRBJ2-5 NA TRBV4-3 NA TGCGCCAGCAGCGAAAGCCCCGGCTCAGGAGAGACCCAGTACTTC CASSESPGSGETQYF
TRBJ2-7 NA TRBV24-1 TRBD2 TGTGCCACCAGTGCGGGCGGGAGCGCCCTCCACGAGCAGTACTTC CATSAGGSALHEQYF
TRBJ2-4 NA TRBV5-3 NA TGTGCCAGAAGCTACATAGCGGAACTAGCCAAAAACATTCAGTACTTC CARSYIAELAKNIQYF
TRBJ1-6 NA TRBV28 TRBD1 TGTGCCAGCAGTTCGGGACAGGGTATAGATTCACCCCTCCACTTT CASSSGQGIDSPLHF
TRBJ2-7 NA TRBV24-1 NA TGTGCCACCAGCTCCGGTCGCTACGAGCAGTACTTC CATSSGRYEQYF
TRBJ1-6 NA TRBV2 NA TGTGCCAGCAAAGGGAGTACGTATAATTCACCCCTCCACTTT CASKGSTYNSPLHF
TRBJ2-7 NA TRBV19 TRBD1 TGTGCCAGTAGTATGTTAGGGGGCGGCTACGAGCAGTACTTC CASSMLGGGYEQYF
TRBJ2-1 NA TRBV6-5 TRBD1 TGTGCCAGCAGTACTCAGCGGACAGGGCTTGAGTTCTTC CASSTQRTGLEFF
TRBJ1-5 NA TRBV4-1 NA TGCGCCAGCAGCCAAGGAATCGGGACATATCAGCCCCAGCATTTT CASSQGIGTYQPQHF
TRBJ2-1 NA TRBV5-1 NA TGCGCCAGCAGCCTCGACAGGAGCTACAATGAGCAGTTCTTC CASSLDRSYNEQFF
TRBJ2-7 NA TRBV4-1 TRBD2 TGCGCCAGCAGCCAACTGACGGGACTACATTCCCGCGAGCAGTACTTC CASSQLTGLHSREQYF
TRBJ1-2 NA TRBV18 TRBD1 TGTGCCAGCTCACCGGGGACAGGGGGGATATCTGGCTACACCTTC CASSPGTGGISGYTF
TRBJ2-1 NA TRBV7-9 TRBD1 TGTGCCAGCAGCTATAACCGGGACAGGGGCAATGAGCAGTTCTTC CASSYNRDRGNEQFF
TRBJ2-1 NA TRBV5-5 NA TGTGCCAGCAGCCGGGGGGCAGGCTCCTACAATGAGCAGTTCTTC CASSRGAGSYNEQFF
TRBJ2-2 NA TRBV6-1 TRBD2 TGTGCCAGCAGTGAGGGGACTAGCGGGGCCACCGGGGAGCTGTTTTTT CASSEGTSGATGELFF